Here is one T cell receptor (beta chain) with its context. What it binds is unknown. The authors ran the immunoSEQ assay, v3.0, at survey level. Libraries were prepared by immunoSEQ multiplex PCR; TCRdb keeps only in-frame clonotypes and omits some of them. Of 20,000 to 25,000 clones listed, approximately 79% are singletons. Germline loops: CDR1 LNHDA, CDR2 SQIVND (reference sequence). Trimming removed 5 bases from V and 8 bases from J; junction bases left unmatched: 9. This CDR3 contains 14 residues. Before DNA extraction, roughly 0.85-10 million cryopreserved PBMC were held in the samples. The sample comes from a study of long-term antiretroviral therapy in people with HIV. Study information: In the earliest collections, sampling predates the 2015 immediate-ART recommendation by about a decade.

Study-wide results and limits: Repertoires looked antigen-experienced, with only a slight naive shift after ART. Collection of the blood, which took place between the mid-2000s and the late 2010s, possibly occurred under older ART regimens.

The receptor's source is a woman aged 40-49 years with HIV. The material sequenced was unsorted PBMCs, taken less than 1.8 years before starting antiretroviral therapy. The chain uses TRBV19 and TRBJ1-1, with TRBD1 matching 9 bases. The CDR3 nucleotides are TGTGCCAGTAGTCCCCTTGCACAGGGGGCGGAAGCTTTCTTT. Residues: CASSPLAQGAEAFF.